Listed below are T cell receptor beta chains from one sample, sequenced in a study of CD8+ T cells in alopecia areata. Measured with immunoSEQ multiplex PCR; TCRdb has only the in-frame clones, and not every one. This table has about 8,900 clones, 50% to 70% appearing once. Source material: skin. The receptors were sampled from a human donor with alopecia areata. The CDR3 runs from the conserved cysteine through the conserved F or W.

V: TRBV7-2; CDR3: CASSPLERGGSYTQYF
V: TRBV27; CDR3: CASTGTGGTGEQYF
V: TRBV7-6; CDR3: CASTLGQNSPLHF
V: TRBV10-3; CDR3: CAISESLAGGRNEQFF
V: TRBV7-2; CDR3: CASSPSGSRSYNEQFF
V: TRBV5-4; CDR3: CASSLKRGGSYNEQFF
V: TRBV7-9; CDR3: CATAEVETEAFF
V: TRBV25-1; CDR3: CASSDGSTFRNEQFF
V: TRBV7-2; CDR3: CASSLQQGSYNEQFF
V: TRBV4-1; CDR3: CASSQLAGSTQYF
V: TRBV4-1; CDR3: CASSTPGWGRYNEQFF
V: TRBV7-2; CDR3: CASSLVGRVGTDTQYF
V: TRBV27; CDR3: CASSLSGGYSPYEQYF
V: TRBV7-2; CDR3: CASSLAGGGGNQPQHF
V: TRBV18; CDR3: CASSPEEKLKTDTQYF
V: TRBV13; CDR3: CASSGTRWSDTQYF
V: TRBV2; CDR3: CARARENTDTQYF
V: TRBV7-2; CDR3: CASSKPGLAGENEQFF
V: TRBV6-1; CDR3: CASSEGGVEQYF
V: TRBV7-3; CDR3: CASSSRSGTSGGDTQYF
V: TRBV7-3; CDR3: CASSPRGRGNTGELFF
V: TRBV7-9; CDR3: CASSLGVGGDSPLHF
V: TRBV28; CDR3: CASSFLTSVNTGELFF
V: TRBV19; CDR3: CASSIWIGGGTEAFF
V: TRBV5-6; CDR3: CASSFRENYGYTF
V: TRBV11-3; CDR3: CASSLGSWPATNEKLFF
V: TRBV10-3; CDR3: CAISESHSTEAFF
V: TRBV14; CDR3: CASSHRPNTEAFF
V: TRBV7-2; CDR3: CASSDGQYTGELFF
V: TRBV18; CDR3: CASSPSGRDSYNEQFF
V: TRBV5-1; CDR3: CASSSGYYTDTQYF
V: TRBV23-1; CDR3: CASSQGGGPSYEQYF
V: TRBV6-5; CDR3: CASSYRGVGYGYTF
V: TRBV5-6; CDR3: CASSPGLAESYEQYF
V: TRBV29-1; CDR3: CSVEVRRVGSSSYNEQFF
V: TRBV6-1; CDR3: CASSELAGDTGELFF
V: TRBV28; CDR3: CASRTNRGELFF
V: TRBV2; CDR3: CASSGVGGLEYQPQHF
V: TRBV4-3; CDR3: CASSQFYRATDTQYF
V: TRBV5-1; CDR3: CASSLTGGETQYF
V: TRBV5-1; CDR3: CASSIQNRGAEAFF
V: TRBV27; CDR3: CATGTQGADTQYF